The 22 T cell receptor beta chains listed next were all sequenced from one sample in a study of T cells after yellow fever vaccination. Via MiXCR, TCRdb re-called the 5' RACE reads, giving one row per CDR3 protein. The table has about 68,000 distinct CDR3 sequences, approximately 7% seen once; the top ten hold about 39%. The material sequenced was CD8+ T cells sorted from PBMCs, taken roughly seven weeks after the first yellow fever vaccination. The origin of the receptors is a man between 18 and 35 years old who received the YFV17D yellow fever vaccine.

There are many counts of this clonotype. The CDR3 loop reads CASSLSMGNEQYF. CDR3 nucleotide sequence: TGTGCCAGCAGTTTATCTATGGGGAACGAGCAGTACTTC. The chain has TRBV27 and TRBJ2-7, with unresolved D. The germline V gene has CDR1 MNHEY and CDR2 SMNVEV (reference sequence). V was trimmed by 0 bases and J by 5 bases, leaving 8 bases between them. The CDR3 is 13 amino acids.

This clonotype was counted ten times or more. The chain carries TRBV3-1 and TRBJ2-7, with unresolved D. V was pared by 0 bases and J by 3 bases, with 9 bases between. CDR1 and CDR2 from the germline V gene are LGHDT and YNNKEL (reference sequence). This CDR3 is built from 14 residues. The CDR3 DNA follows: TGTGCCAGCAGCCAAGACAGGTGGGGCTACGAGCAGTACGTC. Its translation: CASSQDRWGYEQYV.

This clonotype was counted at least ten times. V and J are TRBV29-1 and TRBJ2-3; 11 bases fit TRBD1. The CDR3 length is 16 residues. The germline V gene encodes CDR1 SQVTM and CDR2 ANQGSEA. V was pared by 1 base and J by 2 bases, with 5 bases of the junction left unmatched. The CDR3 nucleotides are TGCAGCGTTGAAGGAGGGGACAGGGGGAACACAGATACGCAGTATTTT. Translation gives CSVEGGDRGNTDTQYF.

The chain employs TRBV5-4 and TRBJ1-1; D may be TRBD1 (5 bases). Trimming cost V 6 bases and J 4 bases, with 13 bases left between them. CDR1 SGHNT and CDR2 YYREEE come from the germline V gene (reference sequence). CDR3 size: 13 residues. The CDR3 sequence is CASNWGGGTEAFF. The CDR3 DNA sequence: TGTGCCAGCAATTGGGGGGGAGGCACTGAAGCTTTCTTT.

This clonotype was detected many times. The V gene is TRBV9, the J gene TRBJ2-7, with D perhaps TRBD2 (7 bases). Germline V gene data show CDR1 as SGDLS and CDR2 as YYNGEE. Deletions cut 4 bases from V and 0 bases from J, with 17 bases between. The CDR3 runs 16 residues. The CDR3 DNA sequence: TGTGCCAGCAGCCCTGGGGGGCTAGCGGCCTCCTACGAGCAGTACTTC. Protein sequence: CASSPGGLAASYEQYF.

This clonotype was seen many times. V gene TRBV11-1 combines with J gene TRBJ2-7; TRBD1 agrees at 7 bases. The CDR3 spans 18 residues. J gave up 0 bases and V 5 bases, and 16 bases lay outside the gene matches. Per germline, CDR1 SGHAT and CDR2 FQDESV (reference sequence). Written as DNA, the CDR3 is TGTGCCAGCAGCGCCGGGACAGCGGAGTACCAGAGCTCCTACGAGCAGTACGTC. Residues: CASSAGTAEYQSSYEQYV.

In nucleotides, the CDR3 is TGCGCCAGCAGTTTCGAGTACTACGAGCAGTACTTC. Its translation is CASSFEYYEQYF. The J gene is TRBJ2-7, the V gene TRBV10-2; D remains ambiguous. CDR3 length: 12 amino acids. From germline, CDR1 is WSHSY and CDR2 SAAADI. Deletions cut 5 bases from V and 3 bases from J, with 8 bases between.

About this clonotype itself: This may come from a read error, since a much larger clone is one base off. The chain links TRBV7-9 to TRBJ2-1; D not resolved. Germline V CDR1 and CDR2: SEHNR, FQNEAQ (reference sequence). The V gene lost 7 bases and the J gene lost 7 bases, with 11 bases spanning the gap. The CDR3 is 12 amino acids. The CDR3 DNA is TGTGCCAGCAACTCTTTGGGAAATGAGCAGTTCTTC. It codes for CASNSLGNEQFF.

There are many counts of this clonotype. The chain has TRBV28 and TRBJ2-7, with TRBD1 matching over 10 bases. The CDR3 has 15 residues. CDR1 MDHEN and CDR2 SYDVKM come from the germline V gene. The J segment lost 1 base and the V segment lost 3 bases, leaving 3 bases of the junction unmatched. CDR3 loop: CASSFGTGASYEQYV. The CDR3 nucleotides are TGTGCCAGCAGTTTCGGGACAGGGGCGTCCTACGAGCAGTACGTC.

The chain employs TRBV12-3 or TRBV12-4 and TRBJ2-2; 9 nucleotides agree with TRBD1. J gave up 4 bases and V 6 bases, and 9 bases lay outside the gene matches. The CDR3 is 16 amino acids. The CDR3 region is CASSPTGGFGTGELFF. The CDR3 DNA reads TGTGCCAGCAGCCCTACAGGGGGCTTCGGCACCGGGGAGCTGTTTTTT.

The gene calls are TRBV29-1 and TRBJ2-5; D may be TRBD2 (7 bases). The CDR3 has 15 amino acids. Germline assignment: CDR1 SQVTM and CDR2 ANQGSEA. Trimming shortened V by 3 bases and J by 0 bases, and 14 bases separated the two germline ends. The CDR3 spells CSVELRGDNQETQYF. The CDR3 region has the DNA TGCAGCGTTGAGCTTCGGGGGGACAACCAAGAGACCCAGTACTTC.

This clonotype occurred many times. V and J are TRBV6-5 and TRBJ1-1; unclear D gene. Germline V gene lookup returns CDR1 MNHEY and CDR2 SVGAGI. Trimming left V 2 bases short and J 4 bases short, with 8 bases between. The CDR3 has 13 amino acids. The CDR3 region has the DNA TGTGCCAGCAGTTACAAATCCGGCACTGAAGCTTTCTTT. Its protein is CASSYKSGTEAFF.

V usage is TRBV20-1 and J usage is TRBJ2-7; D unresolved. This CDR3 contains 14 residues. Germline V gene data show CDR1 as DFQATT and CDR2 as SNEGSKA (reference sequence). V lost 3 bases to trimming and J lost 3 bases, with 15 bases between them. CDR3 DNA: TGCAGTGCTAGTAAAGGGTGGTTAATCTACGAGCAGTACTTC. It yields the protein CSASKGWLIYEQYF.

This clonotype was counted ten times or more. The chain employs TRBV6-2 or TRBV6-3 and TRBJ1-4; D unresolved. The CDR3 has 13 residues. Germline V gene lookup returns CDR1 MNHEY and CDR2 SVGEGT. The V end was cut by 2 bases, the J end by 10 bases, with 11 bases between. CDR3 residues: CASSYGPAGKLFF. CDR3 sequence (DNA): TGTGCCAGCAGTTACGGACCCGCCGGAAAACTGTTTTTT.

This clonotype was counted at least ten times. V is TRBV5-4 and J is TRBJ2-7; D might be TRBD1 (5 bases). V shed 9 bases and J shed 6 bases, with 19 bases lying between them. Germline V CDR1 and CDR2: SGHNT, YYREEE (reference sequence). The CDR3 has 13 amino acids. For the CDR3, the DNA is TGTGCCATGAAGGGGCGACTTTCCGGCGAGCAGTACTTC. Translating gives CAMKGRLSGEQYF.

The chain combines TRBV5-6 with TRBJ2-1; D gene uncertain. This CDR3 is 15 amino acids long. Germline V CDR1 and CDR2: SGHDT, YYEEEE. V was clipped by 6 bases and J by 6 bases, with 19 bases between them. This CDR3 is CASTETPTAPNEQFF. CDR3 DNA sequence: TGTGCCAGCACCGAAACACCTACAGCTCCCAATGAGCAGTTCTTC.

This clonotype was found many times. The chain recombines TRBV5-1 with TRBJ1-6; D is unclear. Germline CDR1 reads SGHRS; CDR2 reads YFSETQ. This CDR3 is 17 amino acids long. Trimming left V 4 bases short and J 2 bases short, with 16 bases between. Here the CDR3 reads CASSKHRNPPYNSPLHF. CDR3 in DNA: TGCGCCAGCAGCAAACACCGGAATCCGCCCTATAATTCACCCCTCCACTTT.

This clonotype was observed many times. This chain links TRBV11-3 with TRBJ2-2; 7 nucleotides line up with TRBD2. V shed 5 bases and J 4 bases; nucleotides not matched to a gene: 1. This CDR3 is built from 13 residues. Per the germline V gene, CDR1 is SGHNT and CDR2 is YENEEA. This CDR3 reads CASSLAVTGELFF. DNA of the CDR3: TGTGCCAGCAGCCTAGCGGTCACCGGGGAGCTGTTTTTT.

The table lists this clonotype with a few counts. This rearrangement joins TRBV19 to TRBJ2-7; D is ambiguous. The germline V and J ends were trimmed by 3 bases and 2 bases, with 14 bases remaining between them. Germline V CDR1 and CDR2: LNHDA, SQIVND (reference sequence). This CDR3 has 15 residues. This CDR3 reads CASSMAGRLTYEQYF. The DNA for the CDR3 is TGTGCCAGTAGTATGGCCGGGCGGTTGACCTACGAGCAGTACTTC.

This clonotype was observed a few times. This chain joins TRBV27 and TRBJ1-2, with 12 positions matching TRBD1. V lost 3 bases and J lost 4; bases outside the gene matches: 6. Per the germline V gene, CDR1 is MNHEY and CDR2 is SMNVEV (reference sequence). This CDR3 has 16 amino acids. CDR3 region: CASSLSGQGAAYGYTF. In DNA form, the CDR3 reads TGTGCCAGCAGTTTGTCGGGACAGGGGGCCGCCTATGGCTACACCTTC.

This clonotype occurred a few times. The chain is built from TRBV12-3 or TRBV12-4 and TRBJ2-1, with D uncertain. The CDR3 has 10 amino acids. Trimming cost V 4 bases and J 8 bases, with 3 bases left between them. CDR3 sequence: CASSSYEQFF. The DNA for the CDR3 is TGTGCCAGCAGTTCCTATGAGCAGTTCTTC.

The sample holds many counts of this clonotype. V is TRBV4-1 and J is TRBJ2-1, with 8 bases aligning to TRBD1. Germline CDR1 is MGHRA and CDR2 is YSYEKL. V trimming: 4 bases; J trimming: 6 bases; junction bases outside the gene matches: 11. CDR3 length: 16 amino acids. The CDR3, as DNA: TGCGCCAGCAGCCCGTGGGCACAGGGGGACGGCAATGAGCAGTTCTTC. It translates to CASSPWAQGDGNEQFF.